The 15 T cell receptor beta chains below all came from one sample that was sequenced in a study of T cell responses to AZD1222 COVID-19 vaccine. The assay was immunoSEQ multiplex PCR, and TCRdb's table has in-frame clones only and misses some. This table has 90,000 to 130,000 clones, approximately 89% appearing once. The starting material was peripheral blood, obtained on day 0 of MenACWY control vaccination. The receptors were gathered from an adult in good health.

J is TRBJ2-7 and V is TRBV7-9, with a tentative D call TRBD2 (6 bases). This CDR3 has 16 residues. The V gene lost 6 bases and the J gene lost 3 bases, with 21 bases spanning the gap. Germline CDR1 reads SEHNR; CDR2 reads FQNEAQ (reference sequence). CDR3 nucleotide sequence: TGTGCCAGCAGGGGACCCCAGGCGGGGTTAAACTACGAGCAGTACTTC. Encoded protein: CASRGPQAGLNYEQYF.

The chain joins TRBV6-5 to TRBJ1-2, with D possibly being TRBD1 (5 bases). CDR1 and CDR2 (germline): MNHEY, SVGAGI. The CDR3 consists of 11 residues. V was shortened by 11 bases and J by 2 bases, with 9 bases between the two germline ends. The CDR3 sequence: CASRDNYGYTF. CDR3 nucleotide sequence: TGTGCCTCAAGGGACAACTATGGCTACACCTTC.

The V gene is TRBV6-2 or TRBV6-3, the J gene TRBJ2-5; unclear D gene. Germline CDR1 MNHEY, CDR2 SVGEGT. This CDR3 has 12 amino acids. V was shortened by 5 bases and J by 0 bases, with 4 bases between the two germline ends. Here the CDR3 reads CASSGYQETQYF. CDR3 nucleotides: TGTGCCAGCAGTGGGTACCAAGAGACCCAGTACTTC.

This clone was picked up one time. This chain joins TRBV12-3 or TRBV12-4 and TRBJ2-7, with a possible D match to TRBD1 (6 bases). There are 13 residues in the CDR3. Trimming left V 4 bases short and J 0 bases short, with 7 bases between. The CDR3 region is CASSWDTSYEQYF. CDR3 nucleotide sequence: TGTGCCAGCAGTTGGGACACCTCCTACGAGCAGTACTTC.

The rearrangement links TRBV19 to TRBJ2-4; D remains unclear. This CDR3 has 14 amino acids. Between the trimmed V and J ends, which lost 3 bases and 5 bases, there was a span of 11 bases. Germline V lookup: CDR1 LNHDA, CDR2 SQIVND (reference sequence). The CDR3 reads CASSIRGNENIQYF. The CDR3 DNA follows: TGTGCCAGTAGTATTCGCGGAAACGAAAACATTCAGTACTTC.

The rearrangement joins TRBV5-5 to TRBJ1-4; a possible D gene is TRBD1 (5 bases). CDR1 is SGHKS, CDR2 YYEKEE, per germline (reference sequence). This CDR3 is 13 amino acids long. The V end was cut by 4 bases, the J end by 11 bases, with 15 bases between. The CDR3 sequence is CASSQGPGEKLFF. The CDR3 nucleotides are TGTGCCAGCAGCCAGGGCCCCGGGGAGAAACTGTTTTTT. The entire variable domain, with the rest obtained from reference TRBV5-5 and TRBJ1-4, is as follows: DAGVTQSPTHLIKTRGQQVTLRCSPISGHKSVSWYQQVLGQGPQFIFQYYEKEERGRGNFPDRFSARQFPNYSSELNVNALLLGDSALYLCASSQGPGEKLFFGSGTQLSVL.

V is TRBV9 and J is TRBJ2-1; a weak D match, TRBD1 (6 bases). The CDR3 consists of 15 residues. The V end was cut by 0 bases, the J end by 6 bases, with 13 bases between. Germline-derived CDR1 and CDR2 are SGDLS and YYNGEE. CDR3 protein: CASSVGQGLANEQFF. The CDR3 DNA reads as TGTGCCAGCAGCGTAGGGCAGGGGCTCGCCAATGAGCAGTTCTTC.

Here the CDR3 reads CASSLVGAPGYTF. DNA for the CDR3: TGTGCCAGCAGCTTAGTAGGGGCGCCGGGCTACACCTTC. This chain connects TRBV11-2 to TRBJ1-2; weak D call: TRBD1 (5 bases). Germline V gives CDR1 SGHAT, CDR2 FQNNGV. The V and J ends lost 1 base and 8 bases respectively, with 11 bases between them. The CDR3 covers 13 residues. Filled out from reference TRBV11-2 and TRBJ1-2, the complete variable domain reads EAGVAQSPRYKIIEKRQSVAFWCNPISGHATLYWYQQILGQGPKLLIQFQNNGVVDDSQLPKDRFSAERLKGVDSTLKIQPAKLEDSAVYLCASSLVGAPGYTFGSGTRLTVV.

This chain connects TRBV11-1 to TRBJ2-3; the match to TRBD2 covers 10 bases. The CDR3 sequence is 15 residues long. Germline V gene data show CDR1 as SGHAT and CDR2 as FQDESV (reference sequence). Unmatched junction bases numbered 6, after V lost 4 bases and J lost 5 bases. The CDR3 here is CASSSSSGGGDTQYF. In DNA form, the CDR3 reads TGTGCCAGCAGCTCCTCTAGCGGGGGTGGAGATACGCAGTATTTT. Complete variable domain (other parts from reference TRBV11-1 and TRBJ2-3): EAEVAQSPRYKITEKSQAVAFWCDPISGHATLYWYRQILGQGPELLVQFQDESVVDDSQLPKDRFSAERLKGVDSTLKIQPAELGDSAMYLCASSSSSGGGDTQYFGPGTRLTVL.

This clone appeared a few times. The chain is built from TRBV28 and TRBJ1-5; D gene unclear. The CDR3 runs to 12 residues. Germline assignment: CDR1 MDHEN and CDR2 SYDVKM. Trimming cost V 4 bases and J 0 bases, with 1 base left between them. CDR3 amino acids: CASSYSNQPQHF. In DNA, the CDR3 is TGTGCCAGCAGTTATAGCAATCAGCCCCAGCATTTT.

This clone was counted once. This CDR3 is CASSLGTGGGNTIYF. CDR3 in DNA: TGTGCCAGCAGCTTAGGGACAGGGGGTGGAAACACCATATATTTT. V and J are TRBV7-2 and TRBJ1-3; 10 bases fit TRBD1. CDR1 is SGHTA, CDR2 FQGNSA, per germline. The CDR3 loop spans 15 amino acids. Germline trimming cut 1 base from V and 3 bases from J; bases unmatched to any gene: 0. The whole variable domain, filled in from reference TRBV7-2 and TRBJ1-3, reads GAGVSQSPSNKVTEKGKDVELRCDPISGHTALYWYRQSLGQGLEFLIYFQGNSAPDKSGLPSDRFSAERTGGSVSTLTIQRTQQEDSAVYLCASSLGTGGGNTIYFGEGSWLTVV.

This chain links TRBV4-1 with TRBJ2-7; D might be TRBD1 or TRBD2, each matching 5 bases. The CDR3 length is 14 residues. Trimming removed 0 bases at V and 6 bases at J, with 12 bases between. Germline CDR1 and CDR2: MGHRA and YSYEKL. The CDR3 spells CASSQDMAGTEQYF. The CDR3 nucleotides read TGCGCCAGCAGCCAAGATATGGCAGGGACCGAGCAGTACTTC.

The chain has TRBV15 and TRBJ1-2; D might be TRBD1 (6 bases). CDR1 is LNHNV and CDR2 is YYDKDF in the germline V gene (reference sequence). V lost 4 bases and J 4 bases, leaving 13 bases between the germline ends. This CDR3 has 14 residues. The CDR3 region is CATSTTGYSYGYTF. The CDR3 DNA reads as TGTGCCACCAGCACAACAGGGTACAGCTATGGCTACACCTTC.

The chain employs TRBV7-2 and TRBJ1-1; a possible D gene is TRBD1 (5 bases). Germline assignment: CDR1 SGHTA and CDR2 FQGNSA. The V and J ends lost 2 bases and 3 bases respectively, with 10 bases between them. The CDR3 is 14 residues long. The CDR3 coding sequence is TGTGCCAGCAGCTTAAGGGGTCGGTACACTGAAGCTTTCTTT. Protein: CASSLRGRYTEAFF. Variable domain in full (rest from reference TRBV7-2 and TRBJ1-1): GAGVSQSPSNKVTEKGKDVELRCDPISGHTALYWYRQSLGQGLEFLIYFQGNSAPDKSGLPSDRFSAERTGGSVSTLTIQRTQQEDSAVYLCASSLRGRYTEAFFGQGTRLTVV.

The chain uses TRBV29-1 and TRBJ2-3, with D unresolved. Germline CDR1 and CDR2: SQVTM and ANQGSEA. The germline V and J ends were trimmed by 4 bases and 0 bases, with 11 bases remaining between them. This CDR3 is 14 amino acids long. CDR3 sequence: CSVVYQLSTDTQYF. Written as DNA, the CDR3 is TGCAGCGTTGTGTACCAGTTAAGCACAGATACGCAGTATTTT.